The TCR beta chain under discussion was sequenced for a study of blood T cell repertoires in COVID-19 (dated by TCRdb to about 2020). A note on the overall study: Samples covering the acute and convalescent phases of COVID-19 were provided by collaborators in the United States, Italy and Spain. The material from the prospective study consisted of cDNA or gDNA derived from T cells, B-cell-depleted T cells, or PBMCs. Deeply sampled blood TCRbeta repertoires from subjects exposed to, actively infected with, or recovered from COVID-19 were included in the dataset. The repertoires were released in a freely available public database intended as a resource for research on the immune response to SARS-CoV-2. The samples were drawn from two sources: the first 160 participants of the ongoing ImmuneRACE study, and over 950 subjects contributed by 6 global collaborators. The sample metadata nearly always contained a de-identified subject ID, COVID-19 status, age in years and sex. Where available, HLA class I and class II types were taken from metadata supplied by the sample provider and were not determined by assay-based typing. Broad study findings and their caveats: Clinical and demographic metadata were provided uncurated, with the amount varying by source and participant.

As concerns this clone: Which antigen it targets is not known. No much larger clone is present one base from it, and per-base qualities are unavailable. This same CDR3 is encoded by further DNA sequences in the sample.

The immunoSEQ Assay, a bias-controlled multiplex PCR, was used to amplify TCRbeta CDR3 regions from genomic DNA. As for how the authors treated the data: The number of nucleated cells in each sample was estimated by amplification of reference gene primers within the assay. To quantify the absolute abundance of each unique TCRbeta CDR3 rearrangement, sequence reads were collapsed and filtered. Productive Simpson clonality was computed per sample as the square root of Simpson's diversity index over productive rearrangements. Drawn from immuneACCESS, this table holds only the in-frame rearrangements with V and J called that TCRdb kept. Clones are partly lost; checked studies trace under half to an unresolved V gene and leave the rest unexplained. Clone size and V and J calls were adopted from that table, with D and trimming inferred from the DNA. The sample contains around 180,000 clones, about 85% of them found a single time. About 26% of the sample is taken by the ten largest.

CDR1 is given as SGHRS and CDR2 as YFSETQ, both from the germline V gene. Trimming removed 4 bases from V and 4 bases from J, leaving 15 bases between the germline ends. From the cysteine through the phenylalanine, the CDR3 covers 15 amino acids. Only the CDR3 DNA is retained, 45 bases long and in frame from the first base. Whole blood was collected in K2EDTA tubes by collaborating institutions according to the institutions' own protocols. For TCRbeta analysis, collaborators shipped samples as frozen whole blood, isolated PBMCs, or DNA extracted from either of those sample types. The origin of this receptor is a man aged 55 to 70 with acute or convalescent COVID-19. The V and J segments used are TRBV5-1 and TRBJ1-5, with the D gene not clear enough to name. Sequencing was carried out using peripheral blood. The DNA reads TGCGCCAGCAGCCGAGGTGGATTAGGAAATCAGCCCCAGCATTTT. It is translated as CASSRGGLGNQPQHF.